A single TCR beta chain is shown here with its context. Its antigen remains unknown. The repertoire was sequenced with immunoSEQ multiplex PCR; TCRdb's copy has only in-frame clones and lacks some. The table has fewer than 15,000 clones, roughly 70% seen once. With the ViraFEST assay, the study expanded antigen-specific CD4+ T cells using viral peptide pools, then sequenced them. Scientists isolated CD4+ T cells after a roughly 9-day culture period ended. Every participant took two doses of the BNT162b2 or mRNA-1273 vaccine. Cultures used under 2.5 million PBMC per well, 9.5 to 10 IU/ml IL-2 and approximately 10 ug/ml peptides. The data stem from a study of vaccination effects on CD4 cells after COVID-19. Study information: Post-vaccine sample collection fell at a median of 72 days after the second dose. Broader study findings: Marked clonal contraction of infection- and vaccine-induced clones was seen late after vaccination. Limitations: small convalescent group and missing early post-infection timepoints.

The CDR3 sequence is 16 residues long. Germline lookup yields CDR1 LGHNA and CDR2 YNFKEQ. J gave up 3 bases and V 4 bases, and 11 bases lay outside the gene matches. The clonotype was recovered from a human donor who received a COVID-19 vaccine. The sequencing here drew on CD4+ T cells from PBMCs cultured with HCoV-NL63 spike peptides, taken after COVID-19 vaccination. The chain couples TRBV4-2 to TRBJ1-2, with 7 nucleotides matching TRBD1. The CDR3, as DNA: TGTGCCAGCAGCCGAGAACCCTCGGGGACAGACTATGGCTACACCTTC. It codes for CASSREPSGTDYGYTF.